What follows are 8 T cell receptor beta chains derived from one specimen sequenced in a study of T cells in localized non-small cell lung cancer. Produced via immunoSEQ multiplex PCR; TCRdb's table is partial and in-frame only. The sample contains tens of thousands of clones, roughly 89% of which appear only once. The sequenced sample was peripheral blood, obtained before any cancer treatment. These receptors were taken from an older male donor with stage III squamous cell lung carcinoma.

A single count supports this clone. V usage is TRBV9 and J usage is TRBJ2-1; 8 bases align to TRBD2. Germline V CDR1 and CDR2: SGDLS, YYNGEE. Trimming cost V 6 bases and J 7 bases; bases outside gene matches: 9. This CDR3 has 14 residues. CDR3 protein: CASNRGLAFNEQFF. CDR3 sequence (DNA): TGTGCCAGCAACCGCGGACTAGCATTTAATGAGCAGTTCTTC.

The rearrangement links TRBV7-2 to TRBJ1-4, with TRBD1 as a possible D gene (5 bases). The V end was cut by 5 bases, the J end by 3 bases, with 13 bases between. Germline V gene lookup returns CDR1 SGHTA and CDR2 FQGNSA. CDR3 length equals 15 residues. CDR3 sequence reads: CASSAQGLSNEKLFF. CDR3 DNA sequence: TGTGCCAGCAGCGCCCAGGGCCTTTCTAATGAAAAACTGTTTTTT.

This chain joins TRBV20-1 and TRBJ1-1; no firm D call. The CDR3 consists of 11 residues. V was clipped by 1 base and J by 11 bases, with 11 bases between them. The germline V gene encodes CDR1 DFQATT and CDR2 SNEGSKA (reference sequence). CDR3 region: CSARVLGVAFF. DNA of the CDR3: TGCAGTGCTAGAGTCTTGGGTGTTGCTTTCTTT.

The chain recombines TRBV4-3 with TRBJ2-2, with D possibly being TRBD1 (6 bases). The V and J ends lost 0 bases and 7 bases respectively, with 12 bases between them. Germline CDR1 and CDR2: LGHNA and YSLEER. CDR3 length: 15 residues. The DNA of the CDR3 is TGCGCCAGCAGCCAAGAACCAGGGGCGGGCGGGGAGCTGTTTTTT. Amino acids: CASSQEPGAGGELFF.

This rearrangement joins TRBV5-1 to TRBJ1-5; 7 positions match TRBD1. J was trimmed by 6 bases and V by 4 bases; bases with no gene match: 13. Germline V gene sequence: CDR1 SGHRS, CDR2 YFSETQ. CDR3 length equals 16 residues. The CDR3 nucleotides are TGCGCCAGCAGCCCTAACCCGACAGGGAAAGGTCAGCCCCAGCATTTT. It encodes CASSPNPTGKGQPQHF.

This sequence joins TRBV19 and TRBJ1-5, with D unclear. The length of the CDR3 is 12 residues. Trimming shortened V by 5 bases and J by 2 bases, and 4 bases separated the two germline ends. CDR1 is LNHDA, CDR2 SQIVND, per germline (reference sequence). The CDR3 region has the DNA TGTGCCAGTAGTCTGCGCAATCAGCCCCAGCATTTT. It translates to CASSLRNQPQHF.

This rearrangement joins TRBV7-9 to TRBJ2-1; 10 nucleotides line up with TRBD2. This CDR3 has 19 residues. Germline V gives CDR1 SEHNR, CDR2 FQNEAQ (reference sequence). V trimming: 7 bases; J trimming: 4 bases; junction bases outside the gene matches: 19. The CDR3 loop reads CASIRSRGRGLAQYNEQFF. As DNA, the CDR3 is TGTGCCAGCATCCGAAGTAGAGGTCGGGGACTAGCGCAGTACAATGAGCAGTTCTTC.

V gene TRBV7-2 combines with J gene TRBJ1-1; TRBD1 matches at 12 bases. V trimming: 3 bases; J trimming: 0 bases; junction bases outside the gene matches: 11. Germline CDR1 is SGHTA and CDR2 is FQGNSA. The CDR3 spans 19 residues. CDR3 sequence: CASSFTRDRGRLMNTEAFF. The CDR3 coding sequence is TGTGCCAGCAGCTTTACCCGGGACAGGGGGCGGCTTATGAACACTGAAGCTTTCTTT. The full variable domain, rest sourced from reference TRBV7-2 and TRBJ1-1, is GAGVSQSPSNKVTEKGKDVELRCDPISGHTALYWYRQSLGQGLEFLIYFQGNSAPDKSGLPSDRFSAERTGGSVSTLTIQRTQQEDSAVYLCASSFTRDRGRLMNTEAFFGQGTRLTVV.